The next 19 T cell receptor beta chains were all read from a single sample in a study of breast tumors, draining lymph nodes, adjacent tissues. The lymph nodes were axillary draining lymph nodes from breast cancer patients. TCRdb fed the multiplex PCR reads into MiXCR, producing one record per CDR3 protein. The sample includes 190,000 or so distinct CDR3 sequences, over 25% of them seen just once. Material for sequencing was axillary lymph node tissue. Receptors originate from a female donor with breast cancer. Some clones in this sample may be carry-over from other donors' samples.

At least ten counts were recorded for this clonotype. The V and J genes are TRBV5-1 and TRBJ1-4; D unresolved. The CDR3 sequence is 16 residues long. V lost 0 bases and J 4 bases, leaving 13 bases between the germline ends. Germline V lookup: CDR1 SGHRS, CDR2 YFSETQ. As DNA, the CDR3 is TGCGCCAGCAGCTTGGACGTTGGCGGAAATAATGAAAAACTGTTTTTT. As protein: CASSLDVGGNNEKLFF.

At least ten counts were recorded for this clonotype. V usage is TRBV7-2 and J usage is TRBJ2-3; 14 positions match TRBD2. The CDR3 sequence is 17 residues long. Germline V CDR1 and CDR2: SGHTA, FQGNSA. With V trimmed by 2 bases and J by 4 bases, 5 bases remained unmatched. CDR3 loop: CASSLRGLAGAADTQYF. CDR3 sequence (DNA): TGTGCCAGCAGCTTAAGGGGACTAGCGGGAGCGGCAGATACGCAGTATTTT.

V gene TRBV6-1 combines with J gene TRBJ1-1; D uncertain. The V gene's germline CDR1 is MNHNS and CDR2 SASEGT. V was pared by 5 bases and J by 4 bases, with 11 bases between. This CDR3 spans 13 amino acids. The chain's CDR3 is CASSHASRTEAFF. DNA for the CDR3: TGTGCCAGCAGTCACGCCAGTCGCACTGAAGCTTTCTTT.

This CDR3 reads CASSSEGTLIGAEAFF. Written as DNA, the CDR3 is TGTGCCAGCAGCTCGGAGGGGACCCTCATCGGCGCTGAAGCTTTCTTT. The rearrangement uses TRBV7-9 and TRBJ1-1; weak D call: TRBD1 (5 bases). This CDR3 comprises 16 residues. Germline V gene sequence: CDR1 SEHNR, CDR2 FQNEAQ (reference sequence). V was trimmed by 4 bases and J by 6 bases, leaving 21 bases between them. Filled out from reference TRBV7-9 and TRBJ1-1, the complete variable domain reads DTGVSQNPRHKITKRGQNVTFRCDPISEHNRLYWYRQTLGQGPEFLTYFQNEAQLEKSRLLSDRFSAERPKGSFSTLEIQRTEQGDSAMYLCASSSEGTLIGAEAFFGQGTRLTVV.

A note on this clonotype: No DNA is shown, since the ends of the CDR3 on it are uncertain; the CDR3 is the one TCRdb lists. V and J are TRBV5-1 and TRBJ2-7; TRBD2 reflects the table's D call only, with no check against the DNA. CDR1 SGHRS and CDR2 YFSETQ come from the germline V gene. Including both end residues, the CDR3 is 20 amino acids long. The CDR3 reads CASSFYICSAIARKAYEQYF.

In this sample, this clonotype turned up many times. This rearrangement joins TRBV3-1 to TRBJ1-3, with unresolved D. V lost 7 bases to trimming and J lost 4 bases, with 5 bases between them. The CDR3 contains 11 residues. Looked up from germline, CDR1 is LGHDT and CDR2 is YNNKEL (reference sequence). CDR3 sequence: CASKEGNTIYF. The DNA of the CDR3 is TGTGCCAGCAAAGAGGGAAACACCATATATTTT.

This clonotype was detected many times. DNA for the CDR3: TGCAGTGCTAGACGGCCGGGGCGGGTCGGCTCCTACGAGCAGTACTTC. Its protein is CSARRPGRVGSYEQYF. The chain has TRBV20-1 and TRBJ2-7, with D tentatively TRBD1 or TRBD2 (5 bases each). With 2 bases removed from V and 0 bases from J, the gap between germline ends came to 17 bases. Germline CDR1 is DFQATT and CDR2 is SNEGSKA (reference sequence). The CDR3 loop spans 16 amino acids.

This clonotype was seen repeatedly, ten times or more. The chain is built from TRBV30 and TRBJ2-7; TRBD1 agrees at 7 bases. Trimming at V came to 3 bases and at J to 6 bases, leaving 14 bases not matched to a gene. The CDR3 is 15 residues long. CDR1 is GTSNPN, CDR2 SVGIG, per germline (reference sequence). The CDR3 sequence: CAWSQGTDPRGEQYF. CDR3 coding DNA: TGTGCCTGGAGCCAAGGGACAGACCCTCGTGGCGAGCAGTACTTC.

This clonotype has a handful of counts. The chain carries TRBV5-5 and TRBJ1-1; weak D call: TRBD1 (5 bases). The V end lost 6 bases, the J end lost 4 bases, and 13 bases lay between the germline ends. The germline gives CDR1 SGHKS, CDR2 YYEKEE (reference sequence). The CDR3 has 13 amino acids. The DNA of the CDR3 is TGTGCCAGCACCCTGGGGGGAGCCACTGAAGCTTTCTTT. Its translation is CASTLGGATEAFF.

This clonotype was observed a few times. An end of the junction does not agree with germline; a read error may underlie this. The V gene is TRBV6-2 or TRBV6-3, the J gene TRBJ1-5, with a tentative D call TRBD1 (6 bases). CDR3 length: 15 amino acids. CDR1 is MNHEY, CDR2 SVGEGT, per germline. This chain's CDR3 is CASSHSDRKNQPQHF. The DNA of the CDR3 is TGTGCCAGCAGTCACTCGGACAGAAAGAATCAGCCCCAGCATTTT.

Many counts were recorded for this clonotype. CDR3 protein: CSATGQGLGTGELFF. DNA of the CDR3: TGCAGTGCAACGGGACAGGGATTAGGCACCGGGGAGCTGTTTTTT. The genes are TRBV20-1 and TRBJ2-2; 9 nucleotides agree with TRBD1. With 6 bases clipped from V and 4 bases from J, the junction kept 9 bases outside the gene matches. This CDR3 is built from 15 residues. The germline V gene encodes CDR1 DFQATT and CDR2 SNEGSKA (reference sequence).

In this sample, this clonotype turned up many times. The V gene is TRBV7-3, the J gene TRBJ2-1; D may correspond to TRBD1 or TRBD2 (5 bases each). CDR3 length: 17 residues. In germline, CDR1 is SGHTA, CDR2 FQGTGA. V was pared by 3 bases and J by 3 bases, with 18 bases between. The CDR3 region is CASSLGPTAELYNEQFF. The CDR3 DNA sequence: TGTGCCAGCAGCTTGGGCCCGACAGCGGAGCTCTACAATGAGCAGTTCTTC.

About this clonotype: One end of the junction does not line up with germline, which may come from a read error. This chain uses TRBV11-2 with TRBJ2-5; D might be TRBD2 (5 bases). The germline CDR1 and CDR2 sequences are SGHAT and FQNNGV. CDR3 size: 12 residues. CDR3 sequence reads: CATRAATESQYF. The CDR3 nucleotides read TGTGCCACCCGAGCGGCCACAGAGAGCCAGTACTTC.

Note on this clonotype: This may stem from a read error, because a much larger clone lies one nucleotide away. CDR3 amino acids: CAGSPQGPLGEQYF. In DNA form, the CDR3 reads TGTGCCGGCAGCCCTCAGGGGCCACTGGGAGAGCAGTACTTC. The rearrangement uses TRBV11-3 and TRBJ2-7; D possibly corresponds to TRBD1 (6 bases). The CDR3 length is 14 residues. Germline lookup yields CDR1 SGHNT and CDR2 YENEEA.

This clonotype has just a few counts. V and J are TRBV6-2 or TRBV6-3 and TRBJ2-3; 10 bases are shared with TRBD2. Germline trimming cut 0 bases from V and 4 bases from J; bases unmatched to any gene: 7. Germline values: CDR1 MNHEY, CDR2 SVGEGT. The CDR3 is made up of 17 amino acids. The CDR3 reads CASSYSKREGPADTQYF. CDR3 in DNA: TGTGCCAGCAGTTACTCGAAGCGGGAGGGCCCGGCAGATACGCAGTATTTT.

This clonotype has ten or more counts. The V call is TRBV19, the J call TRBJ1-5, with 8 nucleotides matching TRBD1. Looked up from germline, CDR1 is LNHDA and CDR2 is SQIVND (reference sequence). Germline trimming cut 8 bases from V and 6 bases from J; bases unmatched to any gene: 15. This CDR3 has 16 residues. CDR3 DNA: TGTGCCAGTCTTAATATTTACAGGGGGGGTACTCAGCCCCAGCATTTT. This translates into CASLNIYRGGTQPQHF.

This clonotype was recorded at least ten times. V usage is TRBV4-3 and J usage is TRBJ1-2; 8 bases fit TRBD1. Per germline, CDR1 LGHNA and CDR2 YSLEER. The CDR3 runs to 16 residues. The ends lost 1 base at V and 5 bases at J; junction bases unmatched: 9. CDR3 nucleotides: TGCGCCAGCAGCCAAGGACAGGGACAGGCCGGGTATGGCTACACCTTC. Amino acid sequence: CASSQGQGQAGYGYTF.

Concerning this clonotype itself: Possible read error: a much larger clone is one base away. The rearrangement links TRBV5-4 to TRBJ2-3, with TRBD2 as a possible D gene (6 bases). Trimming removed 8 bases at V and 2 bases at J, with 21 bases between. Germline V lookup: CDR1 SGHNT, CDR2 YYREEE (reference sequence). The CDR3 loop spans 16 amino acids. CDR3 amino acids: CASSGVAADSTDTQYF. CDR3 bases: TGTGCCAGTTCCGGGGTAGCGGCAGACTCCACAGATACGCAGTATTTT.

About this clonotype: A read error may explain this, as a much larger clone is one base away. The chain uses TRBV3-1 and TRBJ1-6, with D possibly matching TRBD1 (5 bases). The germline V gene has CDR1 LGHDT and CDR2 YNNKEL (reference sequence). The CDR3 extends over 14 amino acids. With 1 base removed from V and 9 bases from J, the gap between germline ends came to 10 bases. The CDR3 is CASSQARGSSPLHF. The CDR3 DNA sequence: TGTGCCAGCAGCCAAGCTCGGGGGAGTTCACCCCTCCACTTT.